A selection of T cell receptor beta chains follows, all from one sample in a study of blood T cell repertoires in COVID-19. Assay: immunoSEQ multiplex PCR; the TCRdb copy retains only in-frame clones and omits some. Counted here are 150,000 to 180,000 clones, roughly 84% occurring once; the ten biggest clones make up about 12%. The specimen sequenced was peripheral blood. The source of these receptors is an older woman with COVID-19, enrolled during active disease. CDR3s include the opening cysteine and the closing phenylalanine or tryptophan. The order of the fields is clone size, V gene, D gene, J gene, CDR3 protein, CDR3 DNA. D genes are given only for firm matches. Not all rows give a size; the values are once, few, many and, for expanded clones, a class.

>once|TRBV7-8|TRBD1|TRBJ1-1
CASSRGQVATEAFF
TGTGCCAGCAGCCGGGGACAGGTAGCCACTGAAGCTTTCTTT
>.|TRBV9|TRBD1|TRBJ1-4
CASSAPGGGEKLFF
TGTGCCAGCAGCGCTCCAGGGGGTGGCGAAAAACTGTTTTTT
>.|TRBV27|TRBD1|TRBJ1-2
CASSPGQGGDYGYTF
TGTGCCAGCAGTCCCGGACAGGGCGGAGACTATGGCTACACCTTC
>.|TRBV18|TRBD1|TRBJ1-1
CASSPLPLSIGQGNTEAFF
TGTGCCAGCTCACCGTTACCACTTTCGATAGGACAGGGGAACACTGAAGCTTTCTTT
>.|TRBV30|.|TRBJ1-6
CAFDRPLSPLHF
TGTGCCTTCGACAGGCCCCTTTCACCCCTCCACTTT
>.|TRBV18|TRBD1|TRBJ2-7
CASSPSDRGFREQYF
TGTGCCAGCTCACCTTCGGACAGGGGCTTTCGCGAGCAGTACTTC
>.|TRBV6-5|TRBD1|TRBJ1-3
CASRAGTGYGNTIYF
TGTGCCAGCAGAGCCGGGACAGGGTATGGAAACACCATATATTTT
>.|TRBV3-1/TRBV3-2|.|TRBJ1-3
CASSPHWEGNTIYF
TGTGCCAGCAGCCCACACTGGGAGGGGAACACCATATATTTT
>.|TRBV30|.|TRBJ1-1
CAWSDDSFGTEAFF
TGTGCCTGGAGCGATGACAGTTTCGGCACTGAAGCTTTCTTT
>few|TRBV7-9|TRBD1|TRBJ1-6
CASSSGQGGNSPLHF
TGTGCCAGCAGCTCGGGACAGGGCGGTAATTCACCCCTCCACTTT
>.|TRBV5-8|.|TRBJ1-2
CASSRDFNYGYTF
TGTGCCAGCAGTCGCGATTTTAACTATGGCTACACCTTC
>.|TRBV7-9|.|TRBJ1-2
CASSPGVVYGYTF
TGTGCCAGCAGCCCCGGGGTGGTCTATGGCTACACCTTC
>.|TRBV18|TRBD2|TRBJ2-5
CASSRSPRPTSGQETQYF
TGTGCCAGCTCACGATCCCCCCGCCCCACTAGCGGCCAAGAGACCCAGTACTTC
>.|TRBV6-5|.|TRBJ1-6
CASSYSGLGNSPLHF
TGTGCCAGCAGTTACTCGGGACTGGGGAATTCACCCCTCCACTTT
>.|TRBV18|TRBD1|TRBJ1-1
CASSPRRDRGLAAFF
TGTGCCAGCTCACCTAGAAGGGACAGGGGCTTAGCAGCTTTCTTT
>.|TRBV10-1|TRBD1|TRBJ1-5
CASSLGTGQPQHF
TGCGCCAGCAGCCTCGGGACAGGGCAGCCCCAGCATTTT
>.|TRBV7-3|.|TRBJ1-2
CASSPTGIEGYTF
TGTGCCAGCAGTCCCACAGGGATAGAGGGCTACACCTTC
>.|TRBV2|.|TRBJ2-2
CASRATGSAGELFF
TGTGCCAGCAGAGCCACAGGGTCAGCGGGGGAGCTGTTTTTT
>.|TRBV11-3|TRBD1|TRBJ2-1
CASSTGADNEQFF
TGTGCCAGCAGCACAGGGGCGGACAATGAGCAGTTCTTC
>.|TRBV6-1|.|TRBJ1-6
CASSEGGGSNSPLHF
TGTGCCAGCAGTGAAGGTGGGGGGTCCAATTCACCCCTCCACTTT
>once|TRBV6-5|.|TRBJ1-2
CASSYEGGYTF
TGTGCCAGCAGTTACGAGGGTGGCTACACCTTC
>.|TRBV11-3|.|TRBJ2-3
CASSLDRGADTQYF
TGTGCCAGCAGCTTGGATCGCGGGGCAGATACGCAGTATTTT
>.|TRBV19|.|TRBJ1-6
CASSTGSGVINSPLHF
TGTGCCAGTAGTACAGGCTCCGGTGTCATAAATTCACCCCTCCACTTT
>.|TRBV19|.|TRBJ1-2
CASSAPIRNYGYTF
TGTGCCAGTTCCGCACCGATTAGAAACTATGGCTACACCTTC
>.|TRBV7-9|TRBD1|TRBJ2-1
CASSYPGQTYNEQFF
TGTGCCAGCAGTTATCCGGGACAGACTTACAATGAGCAGTTCTTC
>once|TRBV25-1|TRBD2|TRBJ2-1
CASSESGRAVSDEQFF
TGTGCCAGCAGTGAATCCGGGAGGGCCGTTAGCGATGAGCAGTTCTTC
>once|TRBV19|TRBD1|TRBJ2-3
CASRTGGVSTDTQYF
TGTGCCAGTAGGACAGGGGGTGTGAGCACAGATACGCAGTATTTT
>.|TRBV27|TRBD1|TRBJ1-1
CASSPRRDSLKAFF
TGTGCCAGCAGCCCGAGGAGGGACAGCCTTAAAGCTTTCTTT
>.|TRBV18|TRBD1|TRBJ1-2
CASSLRQGVNYGYTF
TGTGCCAGCTCACTAAGACAGGGGGTAAACTATGGCTACACCTTC
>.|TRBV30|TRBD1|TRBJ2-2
CAWKGQGVLTGELFF
TGTGCCTGGAAAGGACAGGGGGTCCTCACCGGGGAGCTGTTTTTT
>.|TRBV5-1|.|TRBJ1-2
CASAWGGSYGYTF
TGCGCCAGCGCCTGGGGGGGTAGCTATGGCTACACCTTC
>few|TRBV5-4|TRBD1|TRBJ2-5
CASSLQGGETQYF
TGTGCCAGCAGCTTACAGGGGGGAGAGACCCAGTACTTC
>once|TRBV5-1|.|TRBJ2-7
CASSSRVTPDEQYF
TGCGCCAGCAGCTCCCGGGTTACCCCTGACGAGCAGTACTTC
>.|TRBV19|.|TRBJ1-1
CASSPRGSLNTEAFF
TGTGCCAGTAGCCCCCGAGGCTCCCTGAATACTGAAGCTTTCTTT
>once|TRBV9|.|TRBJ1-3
CASSGPGTNPGNTIYF
TGTGCCAGCAGCGGGCCCGGGACAAACCCTGGAAACACCATATATTTT
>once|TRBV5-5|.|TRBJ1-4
CASSQGEKLFF
TGTGCCAGCAGCCAGGGGGAAAAACTGTTTTTT
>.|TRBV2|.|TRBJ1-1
CASLTGNTEAFF
TGTGCCAGCTTGACAGGGAACACTGAAGCTTTCTTT
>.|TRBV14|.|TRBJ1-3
CASSQDRQASGNTIYF
TGTGCCAGCAGCCAAGATCGGCAGGCCTCTGGAAACACCATATATTTT
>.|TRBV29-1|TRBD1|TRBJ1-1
CSVGTGGTEAFF
TGCAGCGTTGGGACAGGCGGTACTGAAGCTTTCTTT
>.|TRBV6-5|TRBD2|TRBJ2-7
CASTFSGSLYEQYF
TGTGCCAGCACCTTTAGCGGGAGCCTCTACGAGCAGTACTTC
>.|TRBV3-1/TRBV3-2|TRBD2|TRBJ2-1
CASSQPGLAGGSEQFF
TGTGCCAGCAGCCAACCGGGACTAGCGGGAGGAAGCGAGCAGTTCTTC
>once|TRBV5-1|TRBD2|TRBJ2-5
CASSLATSVLVETQYF
TGCGCCAGCAGCTTGGCGACTAGCGTGTTAGTAGAGACCCAGTACTTC
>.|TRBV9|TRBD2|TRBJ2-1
CASNPGLANNEQFF
TGTGCCAGCAACCCGGGACTAGCGAACAATGAGCAGTTCTTC
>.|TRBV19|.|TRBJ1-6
CASRDPNSPLHF
TGTGCCAGCCGGGATCCTAATTCACCCCTCCACTTT
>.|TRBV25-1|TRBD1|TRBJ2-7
CASSETGGSDEQYF
TGTGCCAGCAGTGAAACAGGGGGCTCCGACGAGCAGTACTTC
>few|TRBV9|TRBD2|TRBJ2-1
CASSIRTSGNEQFF
TGTGCCAGCAGCATAAGGACTAGCGGTAATGAGCAGTTCTTC
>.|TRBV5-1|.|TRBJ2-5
CASSRYQYRVQETQYF
TGCGCCAGCAGCAGATATCAGTATCGGGTCCAAGAGACCCAGTACTTC
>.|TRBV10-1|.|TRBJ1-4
CASSAATNEKLFF
TGCGCCAGCAGTGCGGCAACTAATGAAAAACTGTTTTTT
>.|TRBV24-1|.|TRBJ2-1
CATSDEVPHSEQFF
TGTGCCACCAGTGACGAGGTACCTCATAGTGAGCAGTTCTTC
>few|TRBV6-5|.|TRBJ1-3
CASSSREFGNTIYF
TGTGCCAGCAGTTCCCGGGAGTTTGGAAACACCATATATTTT
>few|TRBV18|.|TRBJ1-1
CATRGQVNTEAFF
TGTGCCACCAGGGGCCAGGTGAACACTGAAGCTTTCTTT
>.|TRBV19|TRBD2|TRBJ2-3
CATIPPLSGSDTDTQYF
TGTGCCACCATCCCTCCCCTTAGCGGGAGCGACACAGATACGCAGTATTTT
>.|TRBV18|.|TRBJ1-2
CASSPKTEFYGYTF
TGTGCCAGCTCCCCTAAAACAGAATTCTATGGCTACACCTTC
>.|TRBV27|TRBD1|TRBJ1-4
CASRRTGLYEKLFF
TGTGCCAGCAGGAGGACAGGGCTCTATGAAAAACTGTTTTTT